This is a list of T cell receptor beta chains from one sample in a study of T cell changes during pregnancy in multiple sclerosis. This table comes from immunoSEQ multiplex PCR, and its TCRdb copy is limited to in-frame clones, with some not included. The table shows over 55,000 clones, with roughly 93% occurring only once. The sample here was peripheral blood, taken after pregnancy. These TCRs come from a female donor with multiple sclerosis, enrolled in a pregnancy study. CDR3s leave out the opening cysteine and the closing phenylalanine or tryptophan. A D gene is named only where the DNA matches it firmly.

d_gene,v_gene,j_gene,CDR3aa
NA,TRBV19,TRBJ2-7,ASGLGLYEQY
TRBD2,TRBV4-1,TRBJ2-7,ASSHLSGSYEQY
TRBD2,TRBV27,TRBJ2-7,ASSPFETSGISYEQY
TRBD2,TRBV28,TRBJ2-4,ASSLRTSGKKNIQY
NA,TRBV11-3,TRBJ2-1,ASSLEGRLGAYNEQF
TRBD1,TRBV13,TRBJ2-1,ASSAATGVIIEQF
TRBD2,TRBV10-3,TRBJ2-2,AIPAGTSGQTTTGELF
TRBD1,TRBV7-9,TRBJ2-5,ASRPRQGPQETQY
TRBD2,TRBV4-2,TRBJ2-1,ASSQVLAEYSINEQF
TRBD1,TRBV18,TRBJ1-1,ASSPTGVYTEAF